These 10 T cell receptor beta chains were sequenced from one sample in a study of T cells in Graves' hyperthyroidism and ophthalmopathy. Authors of the study amplified TCR beta CDR3 regions from RNA transcripts. The HTBI primer set drove a first-round RT-PCR of the TCR CDR3. TCRdb called the multiplex PCR reads again in MiXCR, with one record for every CDR3 protein. The data show approximately 480,000 distinct CDR3 sequences, with more than 20% seen just once and 26% held by the top ten. The specimen sequenced was blood. The receptor source for this set is a man between 18 and 35 years old with Graves' hyperthyroidism.

The chain joins TRBV5-5 to TRBJ2-7, with TRBD2 as a possible D gene (6 bases). The CDR3 consists of 11 residues. V dropped 4 bases and J dropped 7 bases, with 9 bases sitting between them. Germline V gene sequence: CDR1 SGHKS, CDR2 YYEKEE (reference sequence). The CDR3 here is CASSAAGEQYF. The DNA for the CDR3 is TGTGCCAGCAGCGCGGCGGGGGAGCAGTACTTC.

This clonotype has just a few counts. V gene TRBV20-1 combines with J gene TRBJ2-7, with D maybe TRBD2 (6 bases). V was clipped by 5 bases and J by 3 bases, with 14 bases between them. The CDR3 totals 13 residues. Looked up from germline, CDR1 is DFQATT and CDR2 is SNEGSKA (reference sequence). CDR3 sequence reads: CSAARDSHYEQYF. CDR3 nucleotides: TGCAGTGCTGCCCGGGACTCCCACTACGAGCAGTACTTC.

This clonotype appeared many times. At one end, the junction sequence differs from germline, possibly due to a read error. The CDR3 DNA reads TGCAGTGCGAGAGGACCGGTATACACTGAAGCTTTCTTT. Translated: CSARGPVYTEAFF. V gene TRBV20-1 combines with J gene TRBJ1-1; D call uncertain. Germline CDR1 and CDR2: DFQATT and SNEGSKA (reference sequence). The CDR3 spans 13 residues.

There are many counts of this clonotype. The V gene is TRBV11-2, the J gene TRBJ1-5; 9 bases line up with TRBD1. Losses at the gene ends were 3 bases for V and 1 base for J; bases not matched to a gene: 10. Germline V gene lookup returns CDR1 SGHAT and CDR2 FQNNGV. There are 18 residues in the CDR3. This chain's CDR3 is CASSFGTGPFMSNQPQHF. In DNA, the CDR3 is TGTGCCAGCAGCTTTGGGACAGGGCCATTCATGAGCAATCAGCCCCAGCATTTT. Using reference TRBV11-2 and TRBJ1-5 for the parts outside the CDR3, the full variable domain is EAGVAQSPRYKIIEKRQSVAFWCNPISGHATLYWYQQILGQGPKLLIQFQNNGVVDDSQLPKDRFSAERLKGVDSTLKIQPAKLEDSAVYLCASSFGTGPFMSNQPQHFGDGTRLSIL.

This clonotype was recorded many times. The chain has TRBV24-1 and TRBJ1-5; D unresolved. The V end lost 3 bases, the J end lost 4 bases, and 6 bases lay between the germline ends. Germline assignment: CDR1 KGHDR and CDR2 SFDVKD. The CDR3 length is 13 residues. The CDR3 is CATSDLENQPQHF. CDR3 nucleotide sequence: TGTGCCACCAGTGATCTAGAAAATCAGCCCCAGCATTTT.

The table lists this clonotype with many counts. V usage is TRBV20-1 and J usage is TRBJ1-6; 7 positions agree with TRBD1. Germline CDR1 and CDR2: DFQATT and SNEGSKA (reference sequence). The CDR3 totals 16 residues. J lost 3 bases, V lost 2 bases, and 7 bases had no gene match. The CDR3 DNA reads TGCAGTGCTAGACGGGAGAGACAGGGCTATAATTCACCCCTCCACTTT. Encoded protein: CSARRERQGYNSPLHF.

This clonotype was seen ten or more times. The CDR3 reads CASRPGGATEAFF. For the CDR3, the DNA is TGTGCCAGCAGACCAGGGGGCGCGACTGAAGCTTTCTTT. This rearrangement joins TRBV6-1 to TRBJ1-1, with 8 bases aligning to TRBD1. Looked up from germline, CDR1 is MNHNS and CDR2 is SASEGT. The junction had 5 bases not matched to a gene; V was cut back by 6 bases and J by 5 bases. This CDR3 comprises 13 residues.

A few counts support this clonotype. The rearrangement uses TRBV18 and TRBJ1-2; D is undetermined. V was trimmed by 3 bases and J by 4 bases, leaving 9 bases between them. The length of the CDR3 is 13 residues. Germline-derived CDR1 and CDR2 are KGHSH and LQKENI. CDR3 coding DNA: TGTGCCAGCTCACCTCCGGCGGGCTATGGCTACACCTTC. Protein sequence: CASSPPAGYGYTF.

This clonotype was detected many times. The V gene is TRBV12-3 or TRBV12-4, the J gene TRBJ2-7, with D tentatively TRBD1 (5 bases). Trimming took off 2 bases at V and 5 bases at J, with 10 bases between the two ends. This CDR3 comprises 13 residues. CDR3 sequence: CASSLIQGHEQYF. The DNA of the CDR3 is TGTGCCAGCAGTTTAATCCAGGGCCACGAGCAGTACTTC.

This clonotype was seen at least ten times. CDR3 bases: TGTGCCAGCAGTTTCATTGGAAACACCATATATTTT. It specifies CASSFIGNTIYF. The chain links TRBV28 to TRBJ1-3; D gene ambiguous. Germline loops: CDR1 MDHEN, CDR2 SYDVKM. The V gene lost 3 bases and the J gene lost 3 bases, with 3 bases spanning the gap. This CDR3 comprises 12 residues. Based on the CDR3 plus reference TRBV28 and TRBJ1-3, the full variable domain is DVKVTQSSRYLVKRTGEKVFLECVQDMDHENMFWYRQDPGLGLRLIYFSYDVKMKEKGDIPEGYSVSREKKERFSLILESASTNQTSMYLCASSFIGNTIYFGEGSWLTVV.